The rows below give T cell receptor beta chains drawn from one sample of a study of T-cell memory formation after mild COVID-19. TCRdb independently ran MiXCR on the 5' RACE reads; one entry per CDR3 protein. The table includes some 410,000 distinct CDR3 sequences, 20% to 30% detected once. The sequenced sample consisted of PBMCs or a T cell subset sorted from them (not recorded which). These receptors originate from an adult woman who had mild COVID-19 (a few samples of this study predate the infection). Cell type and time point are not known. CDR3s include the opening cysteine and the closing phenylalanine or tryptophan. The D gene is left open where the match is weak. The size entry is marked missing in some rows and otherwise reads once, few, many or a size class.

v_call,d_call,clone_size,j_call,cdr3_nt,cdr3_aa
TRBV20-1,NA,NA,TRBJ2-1,TGCAGTGCCCCGGCGCCCTATAGCAATGAGCAGTTCTTC,CSAPAPYSNEQFF
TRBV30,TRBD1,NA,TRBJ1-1,TGTGCCTGGAGTTTGGACAGGACCGAGAACACTGAAGCTTTCTTT,CAWSLDRTENTEAFF
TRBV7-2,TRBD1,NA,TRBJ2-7,TGTGCCAGCAGCCAATGGGGCTCACAGGGGGCGAGGGAGCAGTACTTC,CASSQWGSQGAREQYF
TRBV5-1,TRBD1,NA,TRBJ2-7,TGCGCCAGCAGCTTGGGGGGACAGACCTACGAGCAGTACTTC,CASSLGGQTYEQYF
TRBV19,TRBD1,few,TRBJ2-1,TGTGCCAGTAGTATGATGGGACAGGGCTACAATGAGCAGTTCTTC,CASSMMGQGYNEQFF
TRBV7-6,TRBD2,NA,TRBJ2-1,TGTGCCAGCAGCCCAGGGACTAGCGGAAGCTCCTACAATGAGCAGTTCTTC,CASSPGTSGSSYNEQFF
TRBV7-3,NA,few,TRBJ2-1,TGTGCCAGCAGCTCGATCTTTGGTGATGAGCAGTTCTTC,CASSSIFGDEQFF
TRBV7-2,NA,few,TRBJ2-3,TGTGCCAGCAGCTTGATGAAGGGGGGGTATACGCAGTATTTT,CASSLMKGGYTQYF
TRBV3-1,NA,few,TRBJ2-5,TGTGCCAGCAGCCCCAGACTGGGAGAAGGGGAGACCCAGTACTTC,CASSPRLGEGETQYF
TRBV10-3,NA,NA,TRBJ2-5,TGTGCCATCAGTGGTGAAGGGGCCACACAAGAGACCCAGTACTTC,CAISGEGATQETQYF
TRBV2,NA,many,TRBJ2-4,TGTGCCAGCGGGGGGATAGCCAAAAACATTCAGTACTTC,CASGGIAKNIQYF
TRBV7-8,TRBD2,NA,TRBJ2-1,TGTGCCAGCAGCTTAGCGCGGACTAGATACAATGAGCAGTTCTTC,CASSLARTRYNEQFF
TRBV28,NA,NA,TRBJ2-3,TGTGCCAGCAGTACCAGGGTACGGGGGACAGATACGCAGTATTTT,CASSTRVRGTDTQYF
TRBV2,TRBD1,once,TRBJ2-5,TGTGCCAGCAGCGGACAGGGGGCACGGGAGACCCAGTACTTC,CASSGQGARETQYF
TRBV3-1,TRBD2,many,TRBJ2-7,TGTGCCAGCAGCCAAGTGTCGGGGACTAGCGGGAGGGCCGGGTACGAGCAGTACTTC,CASSQVSGTSGRAGYEQYF
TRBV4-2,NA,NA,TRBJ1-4,TGTGCCAGCAGCCAAGATCCCAGGTCAACTAATGAAAAACTGTTTTTT,CASSQDPRSTNEKLFF
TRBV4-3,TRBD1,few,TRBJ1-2,TGCGCCAGCAGCCAAGACGCGCTGCAGGGGGCGCGGGGCTACACCTTC,CASSQDALQGARGYTF
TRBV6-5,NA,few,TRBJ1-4,TGTGCCAGCAGTTACGCGCGGTGGGATGAAAAACTGTTTTTT,CASSYARWDEKLFF
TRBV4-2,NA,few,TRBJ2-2,TGTGCCAGCAGCCAAGGGACCACCCCCGGGGAGCTGTTTTTT,CASSQGTTPGELFF
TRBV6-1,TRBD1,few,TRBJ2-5,TGTGCCAGCAGTAAGAGGGGGCTCGGGGAGACCCAGTACTTC,CASSKRGLGETQYF
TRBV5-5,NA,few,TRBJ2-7,TGTGCCAGCAGCTTGGACTCCGATTACGAGCAGTACTTC,CASSLDSDYEQYF
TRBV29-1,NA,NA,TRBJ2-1,TGCAGCGGACAGGAAGGGAATGAGCAGTTCTTC,CSGQEGNEQFF
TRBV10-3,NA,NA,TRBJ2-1,TGTGCCATCAGGGACAGAGTGACCTACAATGAGCAGTTCTTC,CAIRDRVTYNEQFF
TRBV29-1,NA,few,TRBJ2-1,TGCAGCTCAACTGGGGCCGGGGCGGTGTACAATGAGCAGTTCTTC,CSSTGAGAVYNEQFF
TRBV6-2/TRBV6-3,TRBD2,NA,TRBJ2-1,TGTGCCAGCAGGTCCGGGGGGAACAATGAGCAGTTCTTC,CASRSGGNNEQFF
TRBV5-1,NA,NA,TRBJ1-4,TGCGCCAGCAGCTTCGGGAATTGGGAAAAACTGTTTTTT,CASSFGNWEKLFF
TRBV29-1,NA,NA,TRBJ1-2,TGCAGCGTTGAAGGTCACCCCGGGGCAGCTTCTTACTATGGCTACACCTTC,CSVEGHPGAASYYGYTF
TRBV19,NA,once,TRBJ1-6,TGTGCCAGTAGTATAGGGGCTGAAGGGTCACCCCTCCACTTT,CASSIGAEGSPLHF
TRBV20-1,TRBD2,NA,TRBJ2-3,TGCAGTGCTACACGGGGACTAGCGGGAGGGGGGGGCACAGATACGCAGTATTTT,CSATRGLAGGGGTDTQYF
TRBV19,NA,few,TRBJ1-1,TGTGCCAGTAAAGAGGGGGTTTATGACACTGAAGCTTTCTTT,CASKEGVYDTEAFF
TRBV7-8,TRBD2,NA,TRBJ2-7,TGTGCCAGCAGCCCAGTGGGGGGGTTTCAGGACGAGCAGTACTTC,CASSPVGGFQDEQYF
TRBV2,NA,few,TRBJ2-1,TGTGCCAGCATCGGAGGGACGTACAATGAGCAGTTCTTC,CASIGGTYNEQFF